The 14 T cell receptor beta chains reported below all come from one sample, sequenced in a study of blood T cell repertoires in COVID-19. Here immunoSEQ multiplex PCR was the method, and the copy in TCRdb shows in-frame clones only, minus some. The sample shows over 200,000 clones, about four fifths of them seen only once. Sequencing was performed on peripheral blood. The receptors were sampled from a woman between 40 and 55 years old with acute or convalescent COVID-19.

The chain combines TRBV10-1 with TRBJ2-3, with D possibly matching TRBD1 (5 bases). The V and J ends lost 2 bases and 1 base respectively, with 7 bases between them. This CDR3 region has 14 residues. Germline V lookup: CDR1 WNHNN, CDR2 SYGVQD (reference sequence). As DNA, the CDR3 is TGCGCCAGCAGTGAGACGACAGGCACAGATACGCAGTATTTT. This encodes CASSETTGTDTQYF.

CDR3 in DNA: TGTGCCAGCAGTGACTCCGCCAGGGTCGTAAGTTTCGGGGAGCTGTTTTTT. This gives the protein CASSDSARVVSFGELFF. The V gene is TRBV2, the J gene TRBJ2-2; D may be TRBD1 (5 bases). V dropped 3 bases and J dropped 7 bases, with 21 bases sitting between them. The CDR3 loop spans 17 amino acids. Germline values: CDR1 SNHLY, CDR2 FYNNEI.

The V gene is TRBV12-5, the J gene TRBJ1-1; 9 nucleotides match TRBD1. Germline values: CDR1 LGHNT, CDR2 FRNRAP. The length of the CDR3 is 16 residues. The V segment lost 0 bases and the J segment 3 bases; nucleotides outside the gene matches: 5. The DNA of the CDR3 is TGTGCTAGTGGTTTGGTACTCGGGACAGGGTACACTGAAGCTTTCTTT. This encodes CASGLVLGTGYTEAFF.

This sequence joins TRBV7-2 and TRBJ2-2, with 9 bases that match TRBD1. Germline V gene sequence: CDR1 SGHTA, CDR2 FQGNSA. The CDR3 is 15 residues long. J was trimmed by 3 bases and V by 6 bases; bases with no gene match: 5. In DNA form, the CDR3 reads TGTGCCAGCAGGGACAGGGGTAAAGACACCGGGGAGCTGTTTTTT. It yields the protein CASRDRGKDTGELFF.

V and J are TRBV3-1 (or the pseudogene TRBV3-2) and TRBJ1-4, with D maybe TRBD1 (5 bases). CDR1 is LGHDT and CDR2 is YNNKEL in the germline V gene (reference sequence). The CDR3 length is 14 residues. With 3 bases removed from V and 1 base from J, the gap between germline ends came to 6 bases. The chain's CDR3 is CASSQQGTNEKLFF. DNA of the CDR3: TGTGCCAGCAGCCAGCAGGGAACTAATGAAAAACTGTTTTTT.

CDR3 sequence (DNA): TGTGCCAGCTCGCCGGGACAGGGGATCACAGATACGCAGTATTTT. It specifies CASSPGQGITDTQYF. This chain uses TRBV18 with TRBJ2-3; 10 bases align to TRBD1. Germline lookup yields CDR1 KGHSH and CDR2 LQKENI. The CDR3 sequence is 15 residues long. V trimming: 6 bases; J trimming: 2 bases; junction bases outside the gene matches: 5.

V gene TRBV2 combines with J gene TRBJ1-5, with TRBD1 identical over 7 bases. Germline lookup yields CDR1 SNHLY and CDR2 FYNNEI. V trimming: 6 bases; J trimming: 10 bases; junction bases outside the gene matches: 3. CDR3 size: 11 residues. The CDR3 loop reads CASRGGGPQHF. CDR3 DNA sequence: TGTGCCAGCAGAGGGGGCGGCCCCCAGCATTTT.

The chain is built from TRBV3-1 (or the pseudogene TRBV3-2) and TRBJ2-1, with TRBD2 matching over 8 bases. The trim removed 0 bases at V and 10 bases at J, leaving 8 bases unmatched. Germline V CDR1 and CDR2: LGHDT, YNNKEL (reference sequence). The CDR3 runs 15 residues. The chain's CDR3 is CASSQDPGGPGEQFF. CDR3 in DNA: TGTGCCAGCAGCCAAGATCCGGGAGGGCCGGGAGAGCAGTTCTTC.

V and J are TRBV28 and TRBJ2-5; D may be TRBD1 (6 bases). Germline-derived CDR1 and CDR2 are MDHEN and SYDVKM. The CDR3 has 17 residues. V was pared by 5 bases and J by 0 bases, with 19 bases between. CDR3 in amino acids: CASSPTPGQKYQETQYF. DNA of the CDR3: TGTGCCAGCAGTCCTACCCCCGGACAGAAATACCAAGAGACCCAGTACTTC.

The rearrangement links TRBV7-2 to TRBJ2-2; weak D call: TRBD2 (6 bases). The CDR3 has 15 residues. Germline V CDR1 and CDR2: SGHTA, FQGNSA. The germline V and J ends were trimmed by 1 base and 0 bases, with 6 bases remaining between them. The chain's CDR3 is CASSLGGANTGELFF. As DNA, the CDR3 is TGTGCCAGCAGCTTAGGGGGGGCGAACACCGGGGAGCTGTTTTTT.

Details on this clone: One end of the junction is discordant with germline, which a read error may explain. The chain links TRBV3-1 (or the pseudogene TRBV3-2) to TRBJ2-7, with 10 bases that match TRBD2. Germline lookup yields CDR1 LGHDT and CDR2 YNNKEL (reference sequence). The CDR3 is 17 residues long. The CDR3: CASSQKIAGGPSHEQYF. In DNA form, the CDR3 reads TGTGCCAGCAGCCAAAAGATAGCGGGGGGCCCCTCCCACGAGCAGTACTTC.

This chain uses TRBV13 with TRBJ1-2; 8 positions agree with TRBD1. The germline gives CDR1 PRHDT, CDR2 FYEKMQ (reference sequence). V lost 5 bases to trimming and J lost 0 bases; unmatched junction nucleotides: 14. CDR3 length: 18 residues. The CDR3 bases are TGTGCCAGCAGCCACTATGAGGGACAGGCAACCCCTAACTATGGCTACACCTTC. It yields the protein CASSHYEGQATPNYGYTF.

The chain links TRBV29-1 to TRBJ2-7; 7 bases fit TRBD1. The V segment lost 3 bases and the J segment 0 bases; nucleotides outside the gene matches: 8. Per germline, CDR1 SQVTM and CDR2 ANQGSEA. The CDR3 totals 15 residues. The CDR3 loop reads CSVESPDRSSYEQYF. Here the CDR3 DNA reads TGCAGCGTTGAGAGTCCGGACAGGAGCTCCTACGAGCAGTACTTC.

The V and J genes are TRBV6-5 and TRBJ1-1; maybe TRBD1 (6 bases). Germline loops: CDR1 MNHEY, CDR2 SVGAGI. V was cut by 4 bases and J by 1 base, with 7 bases left in between. This CDR3 is built from 13 residues. The CDR3 coding sequence is TGTGCCAGCAGTTTACAGGGGAACACTGAAGCTTTCTTT. Protein sequence: CASSLQGNTEAFF.